The 8 T cell receptor beta chains presented below share a single source sample, sequenced in a study of blood T cell repertoires in COVID-19. The method was immunoSEQ multiplex PCR; TCRdb's version includes in-frame clones alone and lacks a portion of them. The data show 200,000 to 250,000 clones, approximately 84% seen once. Material: peripheral blood. The source is a middle-aged man with acute or convalescent COVID-19.

V usage is TRBV5-1 and J usage is TRBJ1-5; 8 nucleotides match TRBD1. This CDR3 spans 16 amino acids. Germline V gene data show CDR1 as SGHRS and CDR2 as YFSETQ. The V gene end was trimmed by 4 bases and the J gene end by 2 bases; junction bases not matched to a gene: 8. CDR3 coding DNA: TGCGCCAGCAGCCTGAGCACAGGGGGAGGCAATCAGCCCCAGCATTTT. Residues: CASSLSTGGGNQPQHF.

The chain recombines TRBV29-1 with TRBJ1-2; 8 nucleotides match TRBD1. V lost 5 bases to trimming and J lost 6 bases; unmatched junction nucleotides: 11. The V gene's germline CDR1 is SQVTM and CDR2 ANQGSEA. The length of the CDR3 is 14 residues. CDR3 loop: CSVPPLPDRDGYTF. In DNA form, the CDR3 reads TGCAGCGTTCCCCCTCTCCCGGACAGGGATGGCTACACCTTC.

The genes are TRBV9 and TRBJ2-7; 7 nucleotides line up with TRBD1. Germline V gene data show CDR1 as SGDLS and CDR2 as YYNGEE. V shed 0 bases and J 0 bases; nucleotides not matched to a gene: 3. CDR3 size: 15 residues. CDR3 nucleotide sequence: TGTGCCAGCAGCGTAGGAGGGACAGCCTCCTACGAGCAGTACTTC. Protein sequence: CASSVGGTASYEQYF.

This sequence joins TRBV5-4 and TRBJ1-2; 7 bases map to TRBD1. Trimming cost V 3 bases and J 0 bases; bases outside gene matches: 2. Germline V gene data show CDR1 as SGHNT and CDR2 as YYREEE (reference sequence). CDR3 length: 14 amino acids. The CDR3 sequence: CASSSRGANYGYTF. In DNA form, the CDR3 reads TGTGCCAGCAGCTCCAGGGGGGCTAACTATGGCTACACCTTC. Looking up the rest from reference TRBV5-4 and TRBJ1-2 gives the full variable domain: ETGVTQSPTHLIKTRGQQVTLRCSSQSGHNTVSWYQQALGQGPQFIFQYYREEENGRGNFPPRFSGLQFPNYSSELNVNALELDDSALYLCASSSRGANYGYTFGSGTRLTVV.

This chain joins TRBV5-4 and TRBJ2-1; 9 bases map to TRBD1. Germline V gene sequence: CDR1 SGHNT, CDR2 YYREEE (reference sequence). The CDR3 length is 13 residues. After removal of 0 bases from V and 16 bases from J, the junction contained 8 bases not matched to a gene. The DNA of the CDR3 is TGTGCCAGCAGCTTGGATTGGGGACAGGGCTATTTCTTC. It is translated as CASSLDWGQGYFF.

This sequence joins TRBV5-5 and TRBJ1-2, with TRBD1 matching 10 bases. This CDR3 spans 14 amino acids. Germline assignment: CDR1 SGHKS and CDR2 YYEKEE (reference sequence). Losses at the gene ends were 2 bases for V and 8 bases for J; bases not matched to a gene: 6. The CDR3 DNA reads as TGTGCCAGCAGCTTCCGGGACAGGGGTGAGGGCTACACCTTC. It specifies CASSFRDRGEGYTF.

This chain joins TRBV3-1 (or the pseudogene TRBV3-2) and TRBJ2-4; tentatively, D is TRBD2 (5 bases). The CDR3 extends over 14 amino acids. Trimming stripped 4 bases from V and 6 bases from J, with 13 bases between. Germline-derived CDR1 and CDR2 are LGHDT and YNNKEL (reference sequence). The CDR3 DNA is TGTGCCAGCAGCCGAAGCTTTGAGGGAAACATTCAGTACTTC. Translating it yields CASSRSFEGNIQYF.

The rearrangement uses TRBV6-6 and TRBJ1-1; D is unresolved. Germline CDR1 is MNHNY and CDR2 is SVGAGI (reference sequence). V gave up 7 bases and J gave up 4 bases, with 13 bases separating them. The CDR3 has 13 amino acids. The CDR3 loop is CASTSGRVTEAFF. DNA for the CDR3: TGTGCCAGCACCAGCGGGCGGGTCACTGAAGCTTTCTTT.